The 22 T cell receptor beta chains presented below share a single source sample, sequenced in a study of blood T cells in healthy people across ages. Primed by a sample-barcoded 5' primer and a J-beta primer mix, a second PCR proceeded for 7 to 11 cycles. TCRdb ran MiXCR on the 5' RACE reads and lists one entry per CDR3 protein. The table has 1.5 million to 2 million distinct CDR3 sequences, around half seen once. Sequencing was done on a sample of blood. All receptors come from a woman in her thirties or forties in good health.

This sequence joins TRBV15 and TRBJ2-5, with unresolved D. Looked up from germline, CDR1 is LNHNV and CDR2 is YYDKDF (reference sequence). CDR3 length: 17 residues. V shed 1 base and J shed 1 base, with 16 bases lying between them. The CDR3 DNA follows: TGTGCCACCAGCAGAGTCGCCGTGTGGGCTCTCCAAGAGACCCAGTACTTC. Protein product: CATSRVAVWALQETQYF. The full variable domain, rest sourced from reference TRBV15 and TRBJ2-5, is DAMVIQNPRYQVTQFGKPVTLSCSQTLNHNVMYWYQQKSSQAPKLLFHYYDKDFNNEADTPDNFQSRRPNTSFCFLDIRSPGLGDTAMYLCATSRVAVWALQETQYFGPGTRLLVL.

This clonotype has just a few counts. The chain links TRBV29-1 to TRBJ2-1; D unresolved. Looked up from germline, CDR1 is SQVTM and CDR2 is ANQGSEA. With 3 bases removed from V and 9 bases from J, the gap between germline ends came to 18 bases. CDR3 length equals 14 residues. CDR3: CSVDSPKSLGEQFF. The CDR3 DNA is TGCAGCGTTGATAGCCCAAAGTCCTTGGGTGAGCAGTTCTTC.

This rearrangement joins TRBV27 to TRBJ1-1, with 7 bases aligning to TRBD1. CDR1 is MNHEY and CDR2 is SMNVEV in the germline V gene (reference sequence). V trimming: 10 bases; J trimming: 3 bases; junction bases outside the gene matches: 11. The CDR3 runs 14 residues. DNA for the CDR3: TGTGCCACCCGACTGAGGGGGCGGGACACTGAAGCTTTCTTT. This encodes CATRLRGRDTEAFF.

This sequence joins TRBV20-1 and TRBJ2-7, with D unresolved. V was shortened by 6 bases and J by 10 bases, with 13 bases between the two germline ends. Germline CDR1 reads DFQATT; CDR2 reads SNEGSKA (reference sequence). The CDR3 has 10 residues. The CDR3: CSALQDVQYF. For the CDR3, the DNA is TGCAGTGCCCTCCAGGACGTTCAGTACTTC.

The J gene is TRBJ2-3, the V gene TRBV6-5, with D unclear. CDR1 MNHEY and CDR2 SVGAGI come from the germline V gene. The CDR3 sequence is 14 residues long. Trimming stripped 6 bases from V and 3 bases from J, with 13 bases between. The CDR3 region is CASRKTIQTDTQYF. The CDR3 DNA sequence: TGTGCCAGCAGGAAAACAATACAAACAGATACGCAGTATTTT.

The CDR3: CSARQRLAIDEQFF. The DNA of the CDR3 is TGCAGTGCTAGACAAAGACTAGCGATAGATGAGCAGTTCTTC. The chain uses TRBV20-1 and TRBJ2-1; 8 positions match TRBD2. Germline CDR1 reads DFQATT; CDR2 reads SNEGSKA (reference sequence). The CDR3 consists of 14 residues. V was pared by 2 bases and J by 8 bases, with 8 bases of the junction left unmatched.

This chain uses TRBV11-1 with TRBJ2-5, with D tentatively TRBD2 (6 bases). This CDR3 is built from 16 residues. Per germline, CDR1 SGHAT and CDR2 FQDESV (reference sequence). Trimming left V 1 base short and J 0 bases short, with 12 bases between. CDR3 loop: CASSLGRAGNQETQYF. Written as DNA, the CDR3 is TGTGCCAGCAGCTTAGGGAGGGCAGGAAACCAAGAGACCCAGTACTTC.

The chain carries TRBV4-2 and TRBJ1-3; possibly TRBD1 for D (5 bases). Germline assignment: CDR1 LGHNA and CDR2 YNFKEQ. This CDR3 is 20 amino acids long. Trimming took 2 bases from V and 0 from J, leaving 23 bases between them. CDR3 DNA sequence: TGTGCCAGCAGCCAATCACCTTGGAAGTCAGGGCAGAACTCTGGAAACACCATATATTTT. It codes for CASSQSPWKSGQNSGNTIYF.

This clonotype was detected only a few times. This rearrangement joins TRBV7-2 to TRBJ2-5; possible D gene TRBD2, 6 bases. Trimming removed 5 bases at V and 5 bases at J, with 18 bases between. CDR3 length equals 15 residues. CDR1 and CDR2 (germline): SGHTA, FQGNSA. The CDR3 DNA sequence: TGTGCCAGCAGCCTTCAAACTAGCTCGGGCGAGACCCAGTACTTC. Translating it yields CASSLQTSSGETQYF.

This sequence joins TRBV28 and TRBJ2-5; D is perhaps TRBD2 (5 bases). Near its end, the DNA agrees better with TRBJ2-7, so the J call may be wrong. CDR3 length equals 14 residues. Germline values: CDR1 MDHEN, CDR2 SYDVKM. CDR3 DNA: TGTGCCAGCAGTTTGGATGCGCGGGCAAGCGAGCAGTACTTC. It codes for CASSLDARASEQYF.

The V call is TRBV10-3, the J call TRBJ2-3; 7 bases fit TRBD2. V lost 4 bases, J lost 7 bases, and 8 bases stayed unmatched. Germline CDR1 is ENHRY and CDR2 is SYGVKD. The CDR3 extends over 14 amino acids. CDR3: CAISGGEGLNTQYF. The CDR3 DNA sequence: TGTGCCATCAGTGGAGGGGAGGGGCTGAATACGCAGTATTTT.

The rearrangement joins TRBV7-2 to TRBJ2-5; 8 positions match TRBD2. The CDR3 contains 13 residues. Germline CDR1 is SGHTA and CDR2 is FQGNSA. V shed 8 bases, J shed 5 bases, and the junction held 7 bases outside the gene matches. CDR3 sequence reads: CASASGGFETQYF. The DNA for the CDR3 is TGTGCCAGCGCGTCGGGGGGGTTTGAGACCCAGTACTTC.

CDR3 residues: CASSSRQHEAFF. CDR3 coding DNA: TGTGCCAGCAGTTCTCGACAGCATGAAGCTTTCTTT. V is TRBV11-2 and J is TRBJ1-1, with TRBD1 as a possible D gene (5 bases). V lost 6 bases and J lost 7, with 12 bases in between. The CDR3 contains 12 residues. Looked up from germline, CDR1 is SGHAT and CDR2 is FQNNGV.

Notes on this clonotype: The junction does not match germline at one end; this may be a read error. The chain recombines TRBV28 with TRBJ2-6, with 9 positions matching TRBD1. Germline V gene sequence: CDR1 MDHEN, CDR2 SYDVKM. There are 18 residues in the CDR3. As DNA, the CDR3 is TGTGCCAGCAGTTTATGGGGACAGGGTAAATCTGGGGCCAACGTCCCGACTTTC. Its translation: CASSLWGQGKSGANVPTF. Complete variable domain (other parts from reference TRBV28 and TRBJ2-6): DVKVTQSSRYLVKRTGEKVFLECVQDMDHENMFWYRQDPGLGLRLIYFSYDVKMKEKGDIPEGYSVSREKKERFSLILESASTNQTSMYLCASSLWGQGKSGANVPTFGAGSRLTVL.

V and J are TRBV4-3 and TRBJ2-1; possibly TRBD1 or TRBD2 for D (5 bases each). V lost 0 bases to trimming and J lost 3 bases, with 24 bases between them. The CDR3 runs to 20 residues. The germline gives CDR1 LGHNA, CDR2 YSLEER. The CDR3 sequence: CASSQDFFVTGDVNYNEQFF. As DNA, the CDR3 is TGCGCCAGCAGCCAAGATTTTTTTGTTACTGGGGACGTAAACTACAATGAGCAGTTCTTC.

This chain links TRBV20-1 with TRBJ2-5; weak D call: TRBD2 (7 bases). In germline, CDR1 is DFQATT, CDR2 SNEGSKA (reference sequence). Between the trimmed V and J ends, which lost 8 bases and 2 bases, there was a span of 15 bases. The length of the CDR3 is 13 residues. The CDR3: CSILRGPQETQYF. Written as DNA, the CDR3 is TGCAGTATCCTGCGGGGGCCGCAAGAGACCCAGTACTTC.

The chain has TRBV6-5 and TRBJ2-3; TRBD2 matches 7 bases. Germline CDR1 reads MNHEY; CDR2 reads SVGAGI. After removal of 2 bases from V and 4 bases from J, the junction contained 3 bases not matched to a gene. The CDR3 length is 14 residues. This CDR3 is CASSYGLEADTQYF. DNA for the CDR3: TGTGCCAGCAGTTACGGACTAGAGGCAGATACGCAGTATTTT.

This clonotype was picked up many times. The CDR3 DNA sequence: TGCAGCGTTGGACAGGGCACCTACGAGCAGTACTTC. Its protein is CSVGQGTYEQYF. This chain uses TRBV29-1 with TRBJ2-7; 7 bases agree with TRBD1. Per germline, CDR1 SQVTM and CDR2 ANQGSEA. The junction had 2 bases not matched to a gene; V was cut back by 4 bases and J by 2 bases. The CDR3 runs to 12 residues.

The rearrangement links TRBV20-1 to TRBJ2-1, with 9 nucleotides matching TRBD2. Germline CDR1 and CDR2: DFQATT and SNEGSKA (reference sequence). J lost 10 bases, V lost 6 bases, and 13 bases had no gene match. This CDR3 spans 14 amino acids. CDR3 nucleotides: TGCAGTGCCCTCCCGGGACTAGCCACCAACGAGCAGTTCTTC. Its translation is CSALPGLATNEQFF.

The chain employs TRBV5-1 and TRBJ2-3; no clear D gene. CDR1 and CDR2 from the germline V gene are SGHRS and YFSETQ. There are 15 residues in the CDR3. The V gene lost 0 bases and the J gene lost 2 bases, with 10 bases spanning the gap. The CDR3 nucleotides are TGCGCCAGCAGCTTGGGTCACAGTTACACAGATACGCAGTATTTT. Translated: CASSLGHSYTDTQYF.

The CDR3 here is CASSPLGGALSNEQYF. Written as DNA, the CDR3 is TGTGCCAGCAGCCCGTTGGGAGGGGCACTTAGCAATGAGCAGTACTTC. The chain employs TRBV5-6 and TRBJ2-7, with 7 bases that match TRBD2. V lost 4 bases and J lost 7; bases outside the gene matches: 17. CDR1 is SGHDT, CDR2 YYEEEE, per germline. The CDR3 consists of 16 residues. Together with reference TRBV5-6 and TRBJ2-7, the CDR3 gives the full variable domain: DAGVTQSPTHLIKTRGQQVTLRCSPKSGHDTVSWYQQALGQGPQFIFQYYEEEERQRGNFPDRFSGHQFPNYSSELNVNALLLGDSALYLCASSPLGGALSNEQYFGPGTRLTVT.

The J gene is TRBJ2-1, the V gene TRBV4-3, with 12 bases aligning to TRBD2. Losses at the gene ends were 0 bases for V and 2 bases for J; bases not matched to a gene: 5. This CDR3 has 18 residues. Germline-derived CDR1 and CDR2 are LGHNA and YSLEER. The CDR3 is CASSQDTTSGGTYNEQFF. The DNA of the CDR3 is TGCGCCAGCAGCCAAGATACAACTAGCGGGGGGACCTACAATGAGCAGTTCTTC.